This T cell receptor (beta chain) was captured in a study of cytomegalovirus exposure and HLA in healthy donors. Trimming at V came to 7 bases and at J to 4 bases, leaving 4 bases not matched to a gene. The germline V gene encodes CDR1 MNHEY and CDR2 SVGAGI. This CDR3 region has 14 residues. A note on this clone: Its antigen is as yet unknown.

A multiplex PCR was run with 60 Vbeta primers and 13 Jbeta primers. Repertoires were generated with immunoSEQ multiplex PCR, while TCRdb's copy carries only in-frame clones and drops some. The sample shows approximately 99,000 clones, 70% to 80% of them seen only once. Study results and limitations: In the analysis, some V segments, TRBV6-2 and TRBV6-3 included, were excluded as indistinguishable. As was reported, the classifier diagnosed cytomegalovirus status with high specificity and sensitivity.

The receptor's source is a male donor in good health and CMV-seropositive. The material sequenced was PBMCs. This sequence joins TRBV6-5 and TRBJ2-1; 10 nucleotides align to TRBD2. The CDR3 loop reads CASNPGLAYNEQFF. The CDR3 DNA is TGTGCCAGCAACCCGGGACTAGCGTACAATGAGCAGTTCTTC.